This T cell receptor beta chain comes out of a study of T cell responses to AZD1222 COVID-19 vaccine. Background on the study: Second doses that came at about 4 or about 12 weeks were put together. Study observations and caveats: Increases in Spike-specific TCR breadth and depth were seen after two AZD1222 doses. Samples come after the peak T cell response, not at day 14.

This table comes from immunoSEQ multiplex PCR, and its TCRdb copy is limited to in-frame clones, with some not included. The sample includes 95,000 to 120,000 clones, around 83% of them seen just once. The V end was cut by 4 bases, the J end by 7 bases, with 16 bases between. The CDR3 length is 13 residues. Looked up from germline, CDR1 is SQVTM and CDR2 is ANQGSEA. Details on this clone: Its antigen is not identified.

This receptor was obtained from an adult in good health. Sample: peripheral blood, taken on day 0 of AZD1222 vaccination. This chain connects TRBV29-1 to TRBJ1-2; D might be TRBD1 (5 bases). CDR3 bases: TGCAGCGTTGGTGGGGCAGGGAGGTCTGGCTACACCTTC. Protein product: CSVGGAGRSGYTF.